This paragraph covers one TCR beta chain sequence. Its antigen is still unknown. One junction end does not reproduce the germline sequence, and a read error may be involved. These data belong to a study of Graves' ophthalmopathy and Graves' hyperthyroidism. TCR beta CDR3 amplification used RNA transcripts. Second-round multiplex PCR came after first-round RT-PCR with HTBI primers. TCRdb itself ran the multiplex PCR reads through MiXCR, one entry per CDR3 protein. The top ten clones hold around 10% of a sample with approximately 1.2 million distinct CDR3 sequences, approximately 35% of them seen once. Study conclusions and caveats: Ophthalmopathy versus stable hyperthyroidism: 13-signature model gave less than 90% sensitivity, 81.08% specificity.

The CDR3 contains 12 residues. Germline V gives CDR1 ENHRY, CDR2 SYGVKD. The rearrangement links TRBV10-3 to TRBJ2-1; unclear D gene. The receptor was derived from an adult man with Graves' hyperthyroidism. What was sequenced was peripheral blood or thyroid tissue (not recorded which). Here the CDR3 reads CAIGDPSSEQFF. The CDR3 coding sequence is TGTGCCATCGGTGACCCTTCTAGTGAGCAGTTCTTC.